This T cell receptor (beta chain) is from a study of blood T cell repertoires in COVID-19. Participant reports of clinical history set cohort assignment. Germline CDR1 reads MGHRA; CDR2 reads YSYEKL. The CDR3 length is 14 residues. The germline V and J ends were trimmed by 3 bases and 5 bases, with 13 bases remaining between them. Method: immunoSEQ multiplex PCR; TCRdb's copy keeps in-frame clones and lacks some. The table shows about 400,000 clones, with approximately 88% occurring only once. Sample: PBMCs or T cells enriched from blood (not recorded which). The chain couples TRBV4-1 to TRBJ2-5, with a weak D call TRBD2 (6 bases). This TCR came from a woman aged 40 to 49 with acute COVID-19. The CDR3 DNA follows: TGCGCCAGCAGCCAGAGAGGAGGGGATGAGACCCAGTACTTC. Its protein product is CASSQRGGDETQYF.